The 16 T cell receptor beta chains below were found in one sample sequenced in a study of shared clonotypes between healthy human individuals (dated by TCRdb to about 2020). The library relied on the immunoSEQ multiplex PCR assay. In its TCRdb copy, this immuneACCESS table keeps in-frame sequences only and misses some clones. Where compared with another copy, unresolved V genes explain less than half of these, and the others have no known cause. The sample table shows approximately 2,000,000 clones, and around 92% are seen once. Of the sample, about 0.41% is held by the ten largest clones. Sequenced material: naive CD4+ T cells from PBMCs. The sample's cell subset or site, from its label and the paper: CD45RA+ positively selected. The receptor source for this set is a man between 18 and 35 years old in good health. Some clones in this sample may be carry-over from other donors' samples.

The J gene is TRBJ2-5, the V gene TRBV18, with TRBD1 as a possible D gene (5 bases). The CDR3 loop spans 20 amino acids. Trimming took 2 bases from V and 1 from J, leaving 26 bases between them. Germline CDR1 is KGHSH and CDR2 is LQKENI. The CDR3 region is CASSPRAGRASPVGQETQYF. The CDR3 nucleotides read TGTGCCAGCTCACCAAGAGCCGGCAGGGCTTCACCGGTCGGCCAAGAGACCCAGTACTTC.

This rearrangement joins TRBV7-2 to TRBJ2-1; 14 nucleotides align to TRBD2. This CDR3 has 17 residues. Germline trimming cut 5 bases from V and 6 bases from J; bases unmatched to any gene: 9. CDR1 and CDR2 from the germline V gene are SGHTA and FQGNSA. The CDR3 region is CASSRTGTSGRRNEQFF. The CDR3 coding sequence is TGTGCCAGCAGCCGGACCGGGACTAGCGGGAGACGCAATGAGCAGTTCTTC.

This clone has just a few counts. The chain carries TRBV4-2 and TRBJ1-4, with D hard to call. V was pared by 4 bases and J by 8 bases, with 20 bases between. Germline CDR1 reads LGHNA; CDR2 reads YNFKEQ. The CDR3 consists of 16 residues. In DNA form, the CDR3 reads TGTGCCAGCAGCCCCAACCGGCCCCTATTCGCGGAAAAACTGTTTTTT. Amino acids: CASSPNRPLFAEKLFF.

The chain links TRBV28 to TRBJ2-2; tentative D call: TRBD2 (5 bases). The length of the CDR3 is 13 residues. The germline V gene has CDR1 MDHEN and CDR2 SYDVKM. V lost 6 bases to trimming and J lost 9 bases, with 14 bases between them. DNA for the CDR3: TGTGCCAGCAGCCCAAATCAGCGGCGGGAGCTGTTTTTT. Translated, it gives CASSPNQRRELFF.

The chain combines TRBV15 with TRBJ1-2; no definite D call. This CDR3 has 14 amino acids. Trimming took 5 bases from V and 7 from J, leaving 17 bases between them. Germline lookup yields CDR1 LNHNV and CDR2 YYDKDF (reference sequence). The CDR3 nucleotides read TGTGCCACCAGCGTTACTACGTCGAGGTCTGGCTACACCTTC. It encodes CATSVTTSRSGYTF.

This clone has a single count. The chain joins TRBV28 to TRBJ2-4; the D is unclear. V was clipped by 7 bases and J by 1 base, with 11 bases between them. CDR3 length equals 14 residues. Germline V CDR1 and CDR2: MDHEN, SYDVKM. The CDR3 loop is CASNIVGAKNIQYF. The CDR3 bases are TGTGCCAGCAATATAGTCGGGGCCAAAAACATTCAGTACTTC.

The chain is built from TRBV11-2 and TRBJ2-3; D may correspond to TRBD1 or TRBD2 (5 bases each). CDR1 SGHAT and CDR2 FQNNGV come from the germline V gene. This CDR3 has 13 residues. V gave up 4 bases and J gave up 4 bases, with 9 bases separating them. The CDR3 nucleotides are TGTGCCAGCAGCTCGGGACCCCCAGATACGCAGTATTTT. It encodes CASSSGPPDTQYF.

In nucleotides, the CDR3 is TGTGCCAGCAGTTTCCCCGGACCCGACAATGAGCAGTTCTTC. Its translation is CASSFPGPDNEQFF. The V and J genes are TRBV28 and TRBJ2-1; no clear D gene. There are 14 residues in the CDR3. V dropped 3 bases and J dropped 5 bases, with 11 bases sitting between them. The germline CDR1 and CDR2 sequences are MDHEN and SYDVKM.

The rearrangement joins TRBV9 to TRBJ2-3, with 7 nucleotides matching TRBD2. The germline CDR1 and CDR2 sequences are SGDLS and YYNGEE. The J segment lost 0 bases and the V segment lost 3 bases, leaving 4 bases of the junction unmatched. The CDR3 has 15 residues. In nucleotides, the CDR3 is TGTGCCAGCAGCGGTACTAGCGATAGCACAGATACGCAGTATTTT. Amino acid sequence: CASSGTSDSTDTQYF.

CDR3: CSALMNTEAFF. As DNA, the CDR3 is TGCAGTGCTCTTATGAACACTGAAGCTTTCTTT. This chain links TRBV20-1 with TRBJ1-1; D is unclear. V lost 5 bases and J lost 0, with 4 bases in between. Germline V lookup: CDR1 DFQATT, CDR2 SNEGSKA (reference sequence). The CDR3 loop spans 11 amino acids.

V usage is TRBV28 and J usage is TRBJ2-1; 8 bases fit TRBD2. Looked up from germline, CDR1 is MDHEN and CDR2 is SYDVKM. There are 18 residues in the CDR3. J gave up 1 base and V 2 bases, and 10 bases lay outside the gene matches. CDR3 coding DNA: TGTGCCAGCAGTTTAGGCCCTCTAAGCGGGAGTTCCTACAATGAGCAGTTCTTC. Residues: CASSLGPLSGSSYNEQFF.

The chain couples TRBV28 to TRBJ2-1; 7 nucleotides match TRBD1. J was trimmed by 8 bases and V by 5 bases; bases with no gene match: 15. The CDR3 runs 16 residues. Germline V gene lookup returns CDR1 MDHEN and CDR2 SYDVKM. In DNA form, the CDR3 reads TGTGCCAGCAGTCCCCTCGGGACAGTTAGAGTAGATGAGCAGTTCTTC. Protein sequence: CASSPLGTVRVDEQFF.

As regards this clone: This sample also contains other DNA sequences that code for the same CDR3. The V gene is TRBV2, the J gene TRBJ1-1; D ambiguous. CDR3 length: 13 residues. Trimming removed 4 bases from V and 1 base from J, with 7 bases in between. CDR1 is SNHLY and CDR2 is FYNNEI in the germline V gene. The CDR3 DNA reads as TGTGCCAGCAGTGGGGAGCGGAACACTGAAGCTTTCTTT. Translated, it gives CASSGERNTEAFF.

The chain joins TRBV4-2 to TRBJ2-1, with D hard to call. V gave up 4 bases and J gave up 8 bases, with 15 bases separating them. This CDR3 comprises 14 residues. CDR1 is LGHNA and CDR2 is YNFKEQ in the germline V gene. CDR3 coding DNA: TGTGCCAGCAGCCTAACAGAGCATCCGGATGAGCAGTTCTTC. Its protein product is CASSLTEHPDEQFF.

The chain is built from TRBV9 and TRBJ2-3; D unclear. The CDR3 spans 13 residues. Between the trimmed V and J ends, which lost 0 bases and 5 bases, there was a span of 7 bases. The germline V gene has CDR1 SGDLS and CDR2 YYNGEE. CDR3 sequence reads: CASSVDGLDTQYF. DNA for the CDR3: TGTGCCAGCAGCGTAGATGGGTTAGATACGCAGTATTTT.

This chain uses TRBV6-1 with TRBJ1-5; no firm D call. The CDR3 contains 14 residues. Germline CDR1 is MNHNS and CDR2 is SASEGT. Trimming removed 5 bases from V and 6 bases from J, with 14 bases in between. As DNA, the CDR3 is TGTGCCAGCAGTATTGCAGTGATGGCTCAGCCCCAGCATTTT. It translates to CASSIAVMAQPQHF.